One and the same sample provided the 5 T cell receptor beta chains below, sequenced in a study of Ad26.COV2.S vaccination and SARS-CoV-2 variants. This table comes from immunoSEQ multiplex PCR, and its TCRdb copy is limited to in-frame clones, with some not included. The sample comprises around 86,000 clones, approximately 77% of which are singletons, and about 15% rests with the top ten. The starting material was peripheral blood, obtained after recovery from COVID-19. The receptors here all came from a human donor who had recovered from COVID-19.

This sequence joins TRBV4-3 and TRBJ2-1; 7 nucleotides align to TRBD1. The length of the CDR3 is 15 residues. Trimming removed 3 bases from V and 4 bases from J; junction bases left unmatched: 6. CDR1 and CDR2 (germline): LGHNA, YSLEER. In nucleotides, the CDR3 is TGCGCCAGCAGCCAGGCCGGGACAGTGTACAATGAGCAGTTCTTC. Its translation: CASSQAGTVYNEQFF.

The chain uses TRBV7-8 and TRBJ2-3; 7 positions match TRBD2. Per the germline V gene, CDR1 is SGHVS and CDR2 is FQNEAQ. This CDR3 is built from 15 residues. Germline trimming cut 1 base from V and 6 bases from J; bases unmatched to any gene: 7. The CDR3 spells CASSLGTSSADTQYF. The CDR3 DNA follows: TGTGCCAGCAGCTTAGGGACTAGTTCCGCGGATACGCAGTATTTT.

The chain couples TRBV29-1 to TRBJ1-1; D may be TRBD1 (5 bases). Germline V gives CDR1 SQVTM, CDR2 ANQGSEA. This CDR3 is 15 amino acids long. The V end lost 6 bases, the J end lost 4 bases, and 21 bases lay between the germline ends. CDR3 DNA sequence: TGCAGCGTCCCTGGGCAGGGAAGGGTTGGCACTGAAGCTTTCTTT. It translates to CSVPGQGRVGTEAFF.

The chain employs TRBV27 and TRBJ1-2, with 9 bases matching TRBD1. This CDR3 spans 17 amino acids. Looked up from germline, CDR1 is MNHEY and CDR2 is SMNVEV (reference sequence). After removal of 6 bases from V and 4 bases from J, the junction contained 15 bases not matched to a gene. CDR3 sequence: CASSYGTGLREGYGYTF. CDR3 nucleotides: TGTGCCAGCAGCTATGGGACAGGGCTTAGGGAGGGCTATGGCTACACCTTC.

DNA for the CDR3: TGTGCCTGGAGTGTACGGGCTAGCGGAGTCCATACCGGGGAGCTGTTTTTT. It yields the protein CAWSVRASGVHTGELFF. The rearrangement links TRBV30 to TRBJ2-2, with 7 nucleotides matching TRBD2. Unmatched junction bases numbered 12, after V lost 0 bases and J lost 5 bases. CDR3 length equals 17 residues. The germline CDR1 and CDR2 sequences are GTSNPN and SVGIG (reference sequence).